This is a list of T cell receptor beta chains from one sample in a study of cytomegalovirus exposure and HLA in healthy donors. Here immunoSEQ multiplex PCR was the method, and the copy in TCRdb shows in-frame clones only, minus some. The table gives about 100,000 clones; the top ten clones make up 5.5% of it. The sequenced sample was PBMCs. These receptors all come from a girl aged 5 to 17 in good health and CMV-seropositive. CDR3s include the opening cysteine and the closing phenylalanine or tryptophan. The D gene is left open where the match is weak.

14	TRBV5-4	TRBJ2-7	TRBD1	TGTGCCAGCAGCCAATCTCAGGGGGCCTACGAGCAGTACTTC	CASSQSQGAYEQYF
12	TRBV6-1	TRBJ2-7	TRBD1	TGTGCCAGCAGCCAGGGGGTGTACGAGCAGTACTTC	CASSQGVYEQYF
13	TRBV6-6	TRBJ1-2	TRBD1	TGTGCCAGCAGTCAGAAGGGGGCGCGTGGCTACACCTTC	CASSQKGARGYTF
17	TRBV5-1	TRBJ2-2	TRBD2	TGCGCCAGCAGCGTGAATGGGCGGGGGGCCAACACCGGGGAGCTGTTTTTT	CASSVNGRGANTGELFF
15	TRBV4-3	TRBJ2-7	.	TGCGCCAGCAGCCAAGCACGCGATGGTCTTCTCGAGCAGTACTTC	CASSQARDGLLEQYF
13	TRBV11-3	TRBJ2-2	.	TGTGCCAGCAGCTTAGCCAGCACCGGGGAGCTGTTTTTT	CASSLASTGELFF
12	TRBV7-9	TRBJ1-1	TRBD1	TGTGCCAGCAGCTTGGGACAGATTGAAGCTTTCTTT	CASSLGQIEAFF
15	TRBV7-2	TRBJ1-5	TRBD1	TGTGCCAGCAGCTTAGTGGCAGGGGGCGATCAGCCCCAGCATTTT	CASSLVAGGDQPQHF
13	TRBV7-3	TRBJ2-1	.	TGTGCCAGCAGCTTAAGCGGGCCAGATGAGCAGTTCTTC	CASSLSGPDEQFF
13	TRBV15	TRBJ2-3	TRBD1	TGTGCCACCCAGGACAGGGGGGCAGATACGCAGTATTTT	CATQDRGADTQYF
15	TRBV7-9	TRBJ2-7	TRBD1	TGTGCCAGCAGCTTATTGGGGACAGCATCCTACGAGCAGTACTTC	CASSLLGTASYEQYF